These 6 T cell receptor beta chains were all obtained from the same sample, sequenced in a study of T-cell memory formation after mild COVID-19. TCRdb used MiXCR to reprocess the 5' RACE reads, holding one entry per CDR3 protein. The sample has roughly 580,000 distinct CDR3 sequences; roughly 17% are singletons. Sequenced input: PBMCs or a T cell subset sorted from them (not recorded which). Every receptor here comes from an adult woman who had mild COVID-19 (a few samples of this study predate the infection). Cell type and time point are not known.

The chain has TRBV21-1 and TRBJ2-1; whether TRBD1, the table's D call, matches the DNA was not checked. TRBV21-1 is designated a pseudogene. CDR3 length equals 13 residues. The CDR3 here is CASISKGGREQFF. The CDR3 nucleotides read TGTGCCAGCATTTCTAAAGGGGGGCGTGAGCAGTTCTTC.

The chain recombines TRBV5-6 with TRBJ2-2, with unresolved D. The CDR3 loop spans 15 amino acids. Germline-derived CDR1 and CDR2 are SGHDT and YYEEEE. Trimming left V 3 bases short and J 7 bases short, with 16 bases between. CDR3 DNA sequence: TGTGCCAGCAGCTCCCTACGGGTAGTAATCGGGGAGCTGTTTTTT. Encoded protein: CASSSLRVVIGELFF.

This chain links TRBV3-1 with TRBJ1-1; D uncertain. The V end was cut by 6 bases, the J end by 8 bases, with 13 bases between. The CDR3 is 12 amino acids. Per germline, CDR1 LGHDT and CDR2 YNNKEL (reference sequence). This CDR3 is CASRRDTTEAFF. As DNA, the CDR3 is TGTGCCAGCAGACGAGATACGACAGAAGCTTTCTTT.

This clonotype was counted ten times or more. The chain has TRBV12-3 or TRBV12-4 and TRBJ2-3; weak D call: TRBD2 (6 bases). The CDR3 has 14 amino acids. Deletions cut 6 bases from V and 2 bases from J, with 12 bases between. The CDR3 DNA reads as TGTGCCAGCAGCACCAGGGAGGTCACAGATACGCAGTATTTT. Translating it yields CASSTREVTDTQYF.

V is TRBV3-1 and J is TRBJ2-7; D remains unclear. Trimming took off 0 bases at V and 0 bases at J, with 6 bases between the two ends. CDR1 and CDR2 (germline): LGHDT, YNNKEL (reference sequence). The CDR3 consists of 14 residues. The CDR3: CASSQEVFSYEQYF. The CDR3 region has the DNA TGTGCCAGCAGCCAAGAGGTCTTCTCCTACGAGCAGTACTTC.

The V gene is TRBV4-3, the J gene TRBJ2-7; D possibly matches TRBD1 or TRBD2 (6 bases each). The CDR3 loop spans 16 amino acids. Germline V gene sequence: CDR1 LGHNA, CDR2 YSLEER. The V end was cut by 0 bases, the J end by 3 bases, with 15 bases between. The CDR3 DNA reads as TGCGCCAGCAGCCAAGATCCGGGGGCGGCTTTCTACGAGCAGTACTTC. Amino acid sequence: CASSQDPGAAFYEQYF.